Presented here are 22 T cell receptor beta chains from one specimen sequenced in a study of CD8 T cells in ankylosing spondylitis. These receptors have no identified antigens. TCRdb ran MiXCR on the 5' RACE reads and lists one entry per CDR3 protein. The repertoire holds approximately 300,000 distinct CDR3 sequences, with 6.5% to 10% as singletons. Study conclusions and caveats: Made up of about eight highly homologous variants, a TCR beta motif appeared characteristic of ankylosing spondylitis blood.

Sequenced material: blood, either unsorted or a sorted T cell fraction (not recorded which). The origin of the receptors is a male donor with ankylosing spondylitis.

This clonotype occurred a few times. This chain uses TRBV4-1 with TRBJ2-3; a possible D gene is TRBD2 (6 bases). CDR1 and CDR2 from the germline V gene are MGHRA and YSYEKL. V gave up 0 bases and J gave up 2 bases, with 12 bases separating them. The CDR3 runs 16 residues. The CDR3 loop reads CASSQERRGYTDTQYF. The DNA of the CDR3 is TGCGCCAGCAGCCAAGAGAGGCGGGGCTACACAGATACGCAGTATTTT.

There are a few counts of this clonotype. This chain links TRBV5-6 with TRBJ2-3, with 10 bases fitting TRBD1. The J segment lost 3 bases and the V segment lost 4 bases, leaving 5 bases of the junction unmatched. This CDR3 has 15 amino acids. Germline-derived CDR1 and CDR2 are SGHDT and YYEEEE. CDR3 DNA sequence: TGTGCCAGCAGCGCCTCGGGACAGGGGACAGATACGCAGTATTTT. As protein: CASSASGQGTDTQYF.

This clonotype has more than one count but fewer than ten. The rearrangement links TRBV19 to TRBJ2-1; D possibly uses TRBD1 or TRBD2 (5 bases each). The CDR3 totals 13 residues. The germline V gene encodes CDR1 LNHDA and CDR2 SQIVND (reference sequence). V gave up 3 bases and J gave up 9 bases, with 12 bases separating them. The CDR3 sequence: CASSIRGRGEQFF. For the CDR3, the DNA is TGTGCCAGTAGTATTAGGGGACGGGGTGAGCAGTTCTTC.

This clonotype was seen ten or more times. The chain uses TRBV20-1 and TRBJ1-5; D gene uncertain. The V end was cut by 3 bases, the J end by 6 bases, with 12 bases between. Germline-derived CDR1 and CDR2 are DFQATT and SNEGSKA (reference sequence). The CDR3 is 13 amino acids. The CDR3 DNA reads TGCAGTGCTAGTCTTGCAGGAGCTCAGCCCCAGCATTTT. This encodes CSASLAGAQPQHF.

This clonotype was detected only a few times. The rearrangement joins TRBV7-2 to TRBJ2-1; D is perhaps TRBD2 (6 bases). Per the germline V gene, CDR1 is SGHTA and CDR2 is FQGNSA. This CDR3 is 15 amino acids long. V was cut by 1 base and J by 0 bases, with 7 bases left in between. CDR3 nucleotide sequence: TGTGCCAGCAGCTTAGGACTAGTCTCCTACAATGAGCAGTTCTTC. This gives the protein CASSLGLVSYNEQFF.

A few counts support this clonotype. J is TRBJ2-2 and V is TRBV24-1; 9 bases align to TRBD1. Trimming took 7 bases from V and 6 from J; bases not matched to a gene: 5. Germline V lookup: CDR1 KGHDR, CDR2 SFDVKD. The CDR3 runs 14 residues. The CDR3 DNA is TGTGCCACCAGGGGACAGGGAGGGGCCGGGGAGCTGTTTTTT. Its protein is CATRGQGGAGELFF.

This clonotype was observed a few times. The rearrangement joins TRBV10-3 to TRBJ2-7; a possible D gene is TRBD1 (6 bases). Trimming took off 5 bases at V and 2 bases at J, with 13 bases between the two ends. The CDR3 runs 14 residues. Germline V lookup: CDR1 ENHRY, CDR2 SYGVKD. CDR3 amino acids: CAISYRDTAYEQYF. The CDR3 DNA sequence: TGTGCCATCAGTTACCGGGACACTGCCTACGAGCAGTACTTC.

This clonotype was seen more than once but under ten times. The chain carries TRBV12-3 or TRBV12-4 and TRBJ2-2; D uncertain. The V and J ends lost 7 bases and 1 base respectively, with 13 bases between them. The CDR3 covers 15 residues. DNA for the CDR3: TGTGCCAGCACTCAAGGCGGCGGGAACACCGGGGAGCTGTTTTTT. It codes for CASTQGGGNTGELFF.

Many counts were recorded for this clonotype. This chain links TRBV12-5 with TRBJ2-6; D ambiguous. The CDR3 has 13 residues. The germline V gene has CDR1 LGHNT and CDR2 FRNRAP. V dropped 2 bases and J dropped 7 bases, with 6 bases sitting between them. This CDR3 reads CASGLTAANVLTF. CDR3 DNA: TGTGCTAGTGGTTTGACAGCCGCCAACGTCCTGACTTTC.

This clonotype was observed many times. This rearrangement joins TRBV28 to TRBJ2-3; D ambiguous. Germline assignment: CDR1 MDHEN and CDR2 SYDVKM. V lost 8 bases, J lost 2 bases, and 14 bases lay in between. The CDR3 runs 14 residues. CDR3 residues: CASGDLPFTDTQYF. The DNA for the CDR3 is TGTGCCAGCGGTGATTTACCCTTCACAGATACGCAGTATTTT.

This clonotype was picked up a small number of times. The V gene is TRBV29-1, the J gene TRBJ2-5, with unresolved D. Germline CDR1 and CDR2: SQVTM and ANQGSEA. Deletions cut 1 base from V and 9 bases from J, with 15 bases between. The CDR3 has 13 residues. CDR3 nucleotide sequence: TGCAGCGTTGAAGCGCCTACTTTACGTGCCCAGTACTTC. This codes for CSVEAPTLRAQYF.

The V call is TRBV7-2, the J call TRBJ2-7; 8 bases align to TRBD1. Trimming at V came to 4 bases and at J to 5 bases, leaving 10 bases not matched to a gene. The CDR3 totals 15 residues. From germline, CDR1 is SGHTA and CDR2 FQGNSA. CDR3 residues: CASSSGTGFYHEQYF. The CDR3 DNA reads TGTGCCAGCAGCTCCGGGACAGGATTTTACCACGAGCAGTACTTC. Looking up the rest from reference TRBV7-2 and TRBJ2-7 gives the full variable domain: GAGVSQSPSNKVTEKGKDVELRCDPISGHTALYWYRQSLGQGLEFLIYFQGNSAPDKSGLPSDRFSAERTGGSVSTLTIQRTQQEDSAVYLCASSSGTGFYHEQYFGPGTRLTVT.

This chain joins TRBV7-9 and TRBJ2-1; no clear D. CDR3 length equals 12 residues. CDR1 SEHNR and CDR2 FQNEAQ come from the germline V gene (reference sequence). Trimming shortened V by 5 bases and J by 10 bases, and 12 bases separated the two germline ends. CDR3 sequence: CASSASIGEQFF. As DNA, the CDR3 is TGTGCCAGCAGCGCATCAATAGGGGAGCAGTTCTTC.

V usage is TRBV9 and J usage is TRBJ2-1; TRBD2 is a possible D gene (5 bases). The CDR3 length is 16 residues. The V end lost 0 bases, the J end lost 0 bases, and 10 bases lay between the germline ends. Germline V CDR1 and CDR2: SGDLS, YYNGEE. DNA for the CDR3: TGTGCCAGCAGCGTAGGAGCGGTGAGCTCCTACAATGAGCAGTTCTTC. Amino acids: CASSVGAVSSYNEQFF.

This clonotype occurred many times. This chain connects TRBV6-5 to TRBJ2-7; the D gene could be TRBD1 or TRBD2 (6 bases each). CDR1 is MNHEY, CDR2 SVGAGI, per germline. There are 14 residues in the CDR3. V was trimmed by 0 bases and J by 3 bases, leaving 9 bases between them. This CDR3 reads CASSYSGGGYEQYF. In DNA form, the CDR3 reads TGTGCCAGCAGTTACTCTGGAGGGGGCTACGAGCAGTACTTC.

The rearrangement uses TRBV6-1 and TRBJ2-1; D is tentatively TRBD1 or TRBD2 (5 bases each). Germline CDR1 and CDR2: MNHNS and SASEGT. Between the trimmed V and J ends, which lost 0 bases and 9 bases, there was a span of 9 bases. The CDR3 is 13 residues long. CDR3: CASSEARDGEQFF. The CDR3 bases are TGTGCCAGCAGTGAAGCGAGGGACGGTGAGCAGTTCTTC.

The J gene is TRBJ1-5, the V gene TRBV27; D unclear. Germline values: CDR1 MNHEY, CDR2 SMNVEV (reference sequence). Trimming stripped 3 bases from V and 9 bases from J, with 12 bases between. CDR3 length equals 13 residues. CDR3 loop: CASSFNPQLPQHF. CDR3 DNA sequence: TGTGCCAGCAGTTTTAACCCCCAGCTGCCCCAGCATTTT.

This clonotype was recorded many times. The genes are TRBV5-1 and TRBJ1-6; perhaps TRBD1 as D (5 bases). Trimming pared 0 bases from V and 10 bases from J, leaving 11 bases between. The CDR3 has 14 residues. Germline assignment: CDR1 SGHRS and CDR2 YFSETQ. CDR3 residues: CASSLDSGTSPLHF. CDR3 coding DNA: TGCGCCAGCAGCTTGGATTCGGGGACGTCACCCCTCCACTTT.

This clonotype was seen a few times. This chain uses TRBV5-1 with TRBJ2-5; D remains unclear. The V end was cut by 4 bases, the J end by 0 bases, with 19 bases between. The CDR3 spans 17 residues. CDR1 and CDR2 (germline): SGHRS, YFSETQ. In DNA form, the CDR3 reads TGCGCCAGCAGCCCCTCTCGGGCTACCAAGTACCAAGAGACCCAGTACTTC. Translating it yields CASSPSRATKYQETQYF.

The table lists this clonotype with a few counts. The chain combines TRBV24-1 with TRBJ1-1; perhaps TRBD1 as D (5 bases). Trimming shortened V by 3 bases and J by 7 bases, and 11 bases separated the two germline ends. The CDR3 is made up of 13 amino acids. Germline CDR1 KGHDR, CDR2 SFDVKD. In DNA form, the CDR3 reads TGTGCCACCAGTGATGGCCAGGGAGATGAAGCTTTCTTT. This encodes CATSDGQGDEAFF.

The J gene is TRBJ1-6, the V gene TRBV20-1; no firm D call. This CDR3 spans 13 amino acids. Germline V CDR1 and CDR2: DFQATT, SNEGSKA (reference sequence). Between the trimmed V and J ends, which lost 1 base and 7 bases, there was a span of 8 bases. Here the CDR3 reads CSARVGPNSPLHF. The CDR3 region has the DNA TGCAGTGCTAGAGTCGGCCCCAATTCACCCCTCCACTTT.

This clonotype has a handful of counts. The chain combines TRBV10-3 with TRBJ2-3, with D possibly being TRBD1 (5 bases). Trimming shortened V by 5 bases and J by 5 bases, and 17 bases separated the two germline ends. In germline, CDR1 is ENHRY, CDR2 SYGVKD. The CDR3 loop spans 15 amino acids. As DNA, the CDR3 is TGTGCCATCAGTTTTTCTGGCCCAGGGATAGATACGCAGTATTTT. Protein product: CAISFSGPGIDTQYF.